Listed below are T cell receptor beta chains from one sample, sequenced in a study of T-cell memory formation after mild COVID-19. TCRdb analysed the 5' RACE reads with MiXCR anew, one entry per CDR3 protein. The table lists 200,000 to 250,000 distinct CDR3 sequences, around 30% of them singletons. What was sequenced was PBMCs or a T cell subset sorted from them (not recorded which). The origin of the receptors is an adult woman who had mild COVID-19 (a few samples of this study predate the infection). Cell type and time point are not known. Each CDR3 is given with its conserved first and last residue.

V gene,CDR3 protein
TRBV11-3,CASSLGMGRATQYF
TRBV3-1,CASSQRTGGDHQPQHF
TRBV24-1,CATSDHRDSTEAFF
TRBV10-3,CAITATGGSGNTIYF
TRBV18,CASSLEQGGEQYF
TRBV12-3/TRBV12-4,CASSQQEVYPVNEQFF
TRBV2,CASSDLGSGELFF
TRBV9,CASSSEPMGDQPQHF
TRBV20-1,CSARDARLRYEQYF
TRBV30,CAWSWSGANVLTF
TRBV5-1,CASSLEASNEKLFF
TRBV5-1,CASSLGHGTRGMGYTF
TRBV24-1,CATRVGANTEAFF
TRBV14,CASSHGTSLNIQYF
TRBV28,CASSSRTKRGEQYF
TRBV5-1,CASSPEPGAGYNEQFF
TRBV29-1,CSVVGVSGANVLTF
TRBV3-1,CASSQHQGTSTDTQYF
TRBV29-1,CSVQGQPDGDTQYF
TRBV20-1,CSARPPRALGNEQFF
TRBV7-9,CASSLALKGGHSPLHF
TRBV29-1,CSVKASVADTQYF
TRBV7-9,CASRAGDTPMNTEAFF
TRBV6-1,CASRLAGGFDEQFF
TRBV7-9,CASSSGGQGNQPQHF
TRBV7-6,CASSLDGGTVQETQYF
TRBV4-3,CASSQEEGSGELFF
TRBV20-1,CSARDPSTGRYYGYTF
TRBV7-2,CASSNPGTSGRYHIQYF
TRBV7-9,CASSFAPGQVHSGANVLTF
TRBV11-2,CASSQGAGQGETQYF
TRBV5-5,CASSLLPGGLNEQFF
TRBV5-1,CASSRDSLYNEQFF
TRBV7-2,CASSFGMGELFF
TRBV5-6,CASSPTGVFGNTIYF
TRBV5-1,CASSLVAGTRDNEQFF
TRBV30,CAWRMTSIGNEQFF
TRBV25-1,CASSDLLLSSYEQYF
TRBV12-3/TRBV12-4,CASSSLAGGRNEQFF
TRBV30,CACQLGDSKETQYF
TRBV6-2/TRBV6-3,CAVWGGSSYNEQFF
TRBV5-1,CASSLAGAGAHTDTQYF
TRBV25-1,CASSEVSEQPYEQYF
TRBV5-1,CASSLVGTSTDTQYF
TRBV5-1,CASSLVGDTSPLHF
TRBV7-9,CASSLGTRSYEQYF
TRBV10-3,CAISETSGLAGLYEQYF
TRBV24-1,CATSDTLRGRTGELFF